A selection of T cell receptor beta chains follows, all from one sample in a study of Graves' ophthalmopathy and Graves' hyperthyroidism. TCRdb processed the multiplex PCR reads anew with MiXCR; each CDR3 protein has one entry. Of more than 550,000 distinct CDR3 sequences listed, under 50% are singletons. Sequenced sample: peripheral blood. Receptor source: an adult man with Graves' ophthalmopathy. The CDR3 runs from the conserved cysteine through the conserved F or W. The D gene is left open where the match is weak. Rows may omit the clone size; those that give it use once, few, many or a size class.

j_call	v_call	clone_size	d_call	cdr3_nt	cdr3_aa
TRBJ2-7	TRBV11-2	many	TRBD1	TGTGCCAGCGGGGACAGGGGGCCCTACGAGCAGTACTTC	CASGDRGPYEQYF
TRBJ2-2	TRBV7-9	many	NA	TGTGCCAGCAACCCAGTGGGGGAGCTGTTTTTT	CASNPVGELFF
TRBJ2-7	TRBV7-8	NA	NA	TGTGCCAGCAGCTCCCGGACTCCCACCTACGAGCAGTACTTC	CASSSRTPTYEQYF
TRBJ1-1	TRBV6-2/TRBV6-3	NA	TRBD1	TGTGCCAGCAGTTACGGAAACAGGGGAGGAATGAACACTGAAGCTTTCTTT	CASSYGNRGGMNTEAFF
TRBJ1-2	TRBV7-2	NA	NA	TGTGCCAGCAGCAACAGGGTATCGGATGGCTACACCTTC	CASSNRVSDGYTF
TRBJ2-5	TRBV19	NA	TRBD2	TGTGCCAGTAGTCCTATGCGGGGGGCGGCCCAAGAGACCCAGTACTTC	CASSPMRGAAQETQYF
TRBJ2-2	TRBV2	few	NA	TGTGCCAGCAGTGGATGGTACAACACCGGGGAGCTGTTTTTT	CASSGWYNTGELFF
TRBJ1-4	TRBV29-1	NA	NA	TGCAGCGTCACCCTTGGAGGGGGAGAAAAACTGTTTTTT	CSVTLGGGEKLFF
TRBJ1-1	TRBV6-6	NA	TRBD1	TGTGCCAGCAGGAGGGGGCCATTGAACACTGAAGCTTTCTTT	CASRRGPLNTEAFF
TRBJ2-7	TRBV14	many	NA	TGTGCCAGCAGCCAAGCCAGGGACTACGAGCAGTACTTC	CASSQARDYEQYF
TRBJ1-5	TRBV7-8	many	NA	TGTGCCAGCACCTCCCATCCGGGTAGCAATCAGCCCCAGCATTTT	CASTSHPGSNQPQHF
TRBJ2-5	TRBV2	many	NA	TGTGCCAGCGGTCAAGGGGTGGGGGAGACCCAGTACTTC	CASGQGVGETQYF
TRBJ2-5	TRBV7-9	many	TRBD2	TGTGCCAGCAGCTTAGAAGCGGGAGGGGAGACCCAGTACTTC	CASSLEAGGETQYF
TRBJ1-3	TRBV7-9	NA	NA	TGTGCCAGCAGCCAAGGGCCACCTGGAAACACCATATATTTT	CASSQGPPGNTIYF
TRBJ2-5	TRBV2	many	NA	TGTGCCAGCACAGTGGGGGCCGGAGAGACCCAGTACTTC	CASTVGAGETQYF
TRBJ2-7	TRBV7-9	NA	TRBD1	TGTGCCTGGACCATGACAGGGAGTGGCGACGAGCAGTACTTC	CAWTMTGSGDEQYF
TRBJ1-2	TRBV9	many	NA	TGTGCCAGCAGCCTTACATCGGCCCTCACCTTC	CASSLTSALTF
TRBJ2-5	TRBV7-2	many	TRBD1	TGTGCCAGCAGCGGACAGGTGGGGTACCAAGAGACCCAGTACTTC	CASSGQVGYQETQYF
TRBJ1-1	TRBV7-9	many	NA	TGTGCCAGCAGCTTTGGGGGGCTCAACACTGAAGCTTTCTTT	CASSFGGLNTEAFF
TRBJ2-3	TRBV2	NA	NA	TGTGCCAGCGGCCCAGGATACACAGATACGCAGTATTTT	CASGPGYTDTQYF
TRBJ2-2	TRBV7-2	many	TRBD1	TGTGCCAGCAGCACCCGGACAGGGGGCGAAGGGGAGCTGTTTTTT	CASSTRTGGEGELFF
TRBJ1-5	TRBV10-3	NA	NA	TGTGCCAGCAGGGTTTTGAAGTATAGCAATCAGCCCCAGCATTTT	CASRVLKYSNQPQHF
TRBJ2-7	TRBV7-2	few	TRBD2	TGTGCCAGCAGCCCCCGCGGGACTAGACGCGAGCAGTACTTC	CASSPRGTRREQYF